These 20 T cell receptor beta chains were all obtained from the same sample, sequenced in a study of T cell responses to AZD1222 COVID-19 vaccine. The table came from immunoSEQ multiplex PCR; TCRdb's copy has only in-frame clones and leaves some out. This table holds about 100,000 clones, about 86% found once. The sequenced sample was peripheral blood, obtained on day 0 of AZD1222 vaccination. These receptors originate from an adult in good health.

V is TRBV11-2 and J is TRBJ1-1; 7 positions agree with TRBD1. Germline loops: CDR1 SGHAT, CDR2 FQNNGV. The V gene end was trimmed by 7 bases and the J gene end by 4 bases; junction bases not matched to a gene: 15. The CDR3 has 16 amino acids. Written as DNA, the CDR3 is TGTGCCAGCACCATAAGGCCCCAGGGGGTTGGCACTGAAGCTTTCTTT. Residues: CASTIRPQGVGTEAFF.

The V call is TRBV19, the J call TRBJ2-1, with D perhaps matching TRBD1 or TRBD2 (5 bases each). Germline values: CDR1 LNHDA, CDR2 SQIVND (reference sequence). Trimming cost V 3 bases and J 0 bases, with 12 bases left between them. CDR3 length equals 16 residues. The CDR3 reads CASSMVRGSSYNEQFF. In DNA form, the CDR3 reads TGTGCCAGTAGTATGGTGAGGGGCAGCTCCTACAATGAGCAGTTCTTC. Combining the CDR3 with reference TRBV19 and TRBJ2-1 gives the whole variable domain DGGITQSPKYLFRKEGQNVTLSCEQNLNHDAMYWYRQDPGQGLRLIYYSQIVNDFQKGDIAEGYSVSREKKESFPLTVTSAQKNPTAFYLCASSMVRGSSYNEQFFGPGTRLTVL.

The rearrangement uses TRBV27 and TRBJ1-1; D ambiguous. The V end lost 3 bases, the J end lost 2 bases, and 7 bases lay between the germline ends. Germline loops: CDR1 MNHEY, CDR2 SMNVEV (reference sequence). The CDR3 extends over 13 amino acids. CDR3 region: CASSFHDNTEAFF. Here the CDR3 DNA reads TGTGCCAGCAGTTTCCACGACAACACTGAAGCTTTCTTT.

The genes are TRBV6-6 and TRBJ1-2; 8 bases map to TRBD1. This CDR3 is 13 amino acids long. Germline-derived CDR1 and CDR2 are MNHNY and SVGAGI (reference sequence). V lost 2 bases, J lost 4 bases, and 0 bases stayed unmatched. The CDR3 loop is CASSYDRGYGYTF. The DNA of the CDR3 is TGTGCCAGCAGTTACGACAGGGGCTATGGCTACACCTTC.

This chain joins TRBV5-1 and TRBJ1-1; TRBD1 agrees at 7 bases. CDR1 is SGHRS, CDR2 YFSETQ, per germline. V dropped 2 bases and J dropped 9; count of bases not matched to a gene: 4. The CDR3 covers 12 residues. CDR3 coding DNA: TGCGCCAGCAGCTTTGGACAGGACCAAGCTTTCTTT. This codes for CASSFGQDQAFF. Full variable domain (remainder filled in from reference TRBV5-1 and TRBJ1-1): KAGVTQTPRYLIKTRGQQVTLSCSPISGHRSVSWYQQTPGQGLQFLFEYFSETQRNKGNFPGRFSGRQFSNSRSEMNVSTLELGDSALYLCASSFGQDQAFFGQGTRLTVV.

The rearrangement links TRBV27 to TRBJ2-5; 8 bases match TRBD2. The germline gives CDR1 MNHEY, CDR2 SMNVEV (reference sequence). The CDR3 consists of 15 residues. After removal of 0 bases from V and 7 bases from J, the junction contained 7 bases not matched to a gene. CDR3 nucleotides: TGTGCCAGCAGTTTATCGTCAAGCGGGGGAGGGACCCAGTACTTC. Its protein is CASSLSSSGGGTQYF.

The chain employs TRBV30 and TRBJ1-4; no reliable D call. CDR3 length: 15 residues. Germline CDR1 GTSNPN, CDR2 SVGIG (reference sequence). The ends were cut back, 4 bases at V and 2 bases at J, with 14 bases in the middle. The CDR3 DNA follows: TGTGCCTGGAACCCCCCCCCGGCGACTAATGAAAAACTGTTTTTT. Amino acid sequence: CAWNPPPATNEKLFF.

The J gene is TRBJ2-4, the V gene TRBV2, with D perhaps matching TRBD2 (5 bases). Trimming stripped 7 bases from V and 5 bases from J, with 12 bases between. CDR3 length: 13 residues. Germline CDR1 and CDR2: SNHLY and FYNNEI. This chain's CDR3 is CASITRDENIQYF. The CDR3 DNA follows: TGTGCCAGCATTACCCGGGATGAAAACATTCAGTACTTC. Full variable domain (missing parts from reference TRBV2 and TRBJ2-4): EPEVTQTPSHQVTQMGQEVILRCVPISNHLYFYWYRQILGQKVEFLVSFYNNEISEKSEIFDDQFSVERPDGSNFTLKIRSTKLEDSAMYFCASITRDENIQYFGAGTRLSVL.

The V call is TRBV5-4, the J call TRBJ1-2; possible D gene TRBD1, 6 bases. V was clipped by 5 bases and J by 2 bases, with 13 bases between them. This CDR3 is built from 14 residues. Looked up from germline, CDR1 is SGHNT and CDR2 is YYREEE (reference sequence). CDR3 nucleotide sequence: TGTGCCAGCAGGGCTCAGGGGCCCAACTATGGCTACACCTTC. This gives the protein CASRAQGPNYGYTF.

This chain uses TRBV7-2 with TRBJ1-2; D gene uncertain. The CDR3 is made up of 13 amino acids. V lost 5 bases and J lost 0, with 7 bases in between. Germline loops: CDR1 SGHTA, CDR2 FQGNSA. CDR3 DNA sequence: TGTGCCAGCAGCACCGGGCCTAACTATGGCTACACCTTC. Translating it yields CASSTGPNYGYTF.

The chain links TRBV5-4 to TRBJ1-2, with D unclear. CDR1 SGHNT and CDR2 YYREEE come from the germline V gene (reference sequence). The CDR3 has 14 amino acids. Trimming took off 0 bases at V and 0 bases at J, with 6 bases between the two ends. This CDR3 is CASSLVGTNYGYTF. For the CDR3, the DNA is TGTGCCAGCAGCTTGGTGGGGACTAACTATGGCTACACCTTC.

J is TRBJ2-5 and V is TRBV7-3; 8 positions match TRBD2. Per germline, CDR1 SGHTA and CDR2 FQGTGA. There are 16 residues in the CDR3. J gave up 2 bases and V 1 base, and 6 bases lay outside the gene matches. The CDR3 reads CASSLIGRGVQETQYF. CDR3 DNA: TGTGCCAGCAGCTTAATTGGGCGGGGGGTACAAGAGACCCAGTACTTC. The full variable domain, with the rest looked up from reference TRBV7-3 and TRBJ2-5, is GAGVSQTPSNKVTEKGKYVELRCDPISGHTALYWYRQSLGQGPEFLIYFQGTGAADDSGLPNDRFFAVRPEGSVSTLKIQRTERGDSAVYLCASSLIGRGVQETQYFGPGTRLLVL.

This clone has just one count. The chain employs TRBV11-2 and TRBJ2-3; D is uncertain. Germline CDR1 is SGHAT and CDR2 is FQNNGV. Trimming removed 5 bases from V and 6 bases from J, with 9 bases in between. CDR3 size: 12 residues. CDR3 amino acids: CASSGSVDTQYF. The CDR3 DNA follows: TGTGCCAGCAGCGGGTCGGTTGATACGCAGTATTTT.

J is TRBJ2-1 and V is TRBV18; D uncertain. The CDR3 consists of 12 residues. The germline CDR1 and CDR2 sequences are KGHSH and LQKENI. V lost 4 bases and J 8 bases, leaving 9 bases between the germline ends. Here the CDR3 DNA reads TGTGCCAGCTCACTTCAAATGGATGAGCAGTTCTTC. Encoded protein: CASSLQMDEQFF. Full variable domain (missing parts from reference TRBV18 and TRBJ2-1): NAGVMQNPRHLVRRRGQEARLRCSPMKGHSHVYWYRQLPEEGLKFMVYLQKENIIDESGMPKERFSAEFPKEGPSILRIQQVVRGDSAAYFCASSLQMDEQFFGPGTRLTVL.

The rearrangement uses TRBV7-9 and TRBJ2-2; D not certain. V lost 0 bases, J lost 6 bases, and 17 bases lay in between. Germline V gene sequence: CDR1 SEHNR, CDR2 FQNEAQ (reference sequence). The CDR3 covers 17 residues. CDR3 sequence reads: CASSLAPWYTVSGELFF. CDR3 nucleotides: TGTGCCAGCAGCTTAGCCCCGTGGTACACCGTTTCCGGGGAGCTGTTTTTT. The complete variable domain, with remaining parts taken from reference TRBV7-9 and TRBJ2-2, reads DTGVSQNPRHKITKRGQNVTFRCDPISEHNRLYWYRQTLGQGPEFLTYFQNEAQLEKSRLLSDRFSAERPKGSFSTLEIQRTEQGDSAMYLCASSLAPWYTVSGELFFGEGSRLTVL.

This clone appeared a single time. CDR3 in DNA: TGTGCCAGCAGCCCCCCTTGGTTACGGACGAATGAGCAGTTCTTC. Protein sequence: CASSPPWLRTNEQFF. V is TRBV3-1 (or the pseudogene TRBV3-2) and J is TRBJ2-1; D remains ambiguous. Germline V gene sequence: CDR1 LGHDT, CDR2 YNNKEL (reference sequence). The CDR3 loop spans 15 amino acids. The V end lost 4 bases, the J end lost 7 bases, and 17 bases lay between the germline ends.

The chain links TRBV12-3 or TRBV12-4 to TRBJ2-5, with D possibly matching TRBD2 (6 bases). The V and J ends lost 4 bases and 8 bases respectively, with 11 bases between them. The CDR3 loop spans 12 amino acids. For the CDR3, the DNA is TGTGCCAGCAGTTCGGAGGGGTCCACCCAGTACTTC. Protein: CASSSEGSTQYF.

The rearrangement links TRBV7-2 to TRBJ2-3; D possibly corresponds to TRBD2 (5 bases). This CDR3 has 15 residues. The V end was cut by 1 base, the J end by 1 base, with 9 bases between. Germline V gene lookup returns CDR1 SGHTA and CDR2 FQGNSA. The CDR3 reads CASSLVYGGTDTQYF. The CDR3 region has the DNA TGTGCCAGCAGCTTAGTGTACGGGGGCACAGATACGCAGTATTTT.

The CDR3 reads CASSQDSRRETQYF. CDR3 DNA: TGCGCCAGCAGCCAAGACTCACGGAGAGAGACCCAGTACTTC. The V gene is TRBV4-1, the J gene TRBJ2-5; D remains unclear. The ends were cut back, 0 bases at V and 4 bases at J, with 9 bases in the middle. The CDR3 runs to 14 residues. Looked up from germline, CDR1 is MGHRA and CDR2 is YSYEKL.

The chain links TRBV20-1 to TRBJ2-5; D unclear. Looked up from germline, CDR1 is DFQATT and CDR2 is SNEGSKA (reference sequence). This CDR3 is 11 amino acids long. This CDR3 reads CSPGHQETQYF. CDR3 nucleotides: TGCTCACCCGGGCACCAAGAGACCCAGTACTTC.